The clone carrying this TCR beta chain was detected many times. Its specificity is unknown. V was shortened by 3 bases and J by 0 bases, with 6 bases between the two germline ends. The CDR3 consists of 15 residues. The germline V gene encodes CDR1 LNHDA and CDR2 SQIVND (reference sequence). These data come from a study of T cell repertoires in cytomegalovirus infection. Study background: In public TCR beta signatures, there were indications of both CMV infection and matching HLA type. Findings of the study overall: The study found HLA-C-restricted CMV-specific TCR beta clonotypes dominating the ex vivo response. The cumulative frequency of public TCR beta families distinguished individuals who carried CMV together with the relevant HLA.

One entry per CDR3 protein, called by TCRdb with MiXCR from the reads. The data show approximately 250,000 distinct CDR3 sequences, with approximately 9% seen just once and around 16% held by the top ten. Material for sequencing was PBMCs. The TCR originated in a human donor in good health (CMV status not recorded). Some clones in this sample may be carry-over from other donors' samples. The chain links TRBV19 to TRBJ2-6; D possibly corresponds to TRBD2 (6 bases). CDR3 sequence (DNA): TGTGCCAGTAGTATGGGACTCTCTGGGGCCAACGTCCTGACTTTC. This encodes CASSMGLSGANVLTF.